The 9 T cell receptor beta chains below all came from one sample that was sequenced in a study of T cell changes during pregnancy in multiple sclerosis. Assay: immunoSEQ multiplex PCR; the TCRdb copy retains only in-frame clones and omits some. Among around 39,000 clones, almost 95% were seen once, and the ten largest hold over 1%. Sequenced material: PBMCs (not recorded whether the cells were cultured). The receptors were gathered from a female donor with multiple sclerosis, enrolled in a pregnancy study.

The chain uses TRBV29-1 and TRBJ1-4; 11 nucleotides align to TRBD1. The CDR3 covers 13 residues. Trimming cost V 5 bases and J 7 bases; bases outside gene matches: 3. CDR1 and CDR2 (germline): SQVTM, ANQGSEA. The CDR3 DNA is TGCAGCGTTTACGGGACAGGGGGTGAAAAACTGTTTTTT. Protein: CSVYGTGGEKLFF.

The sample holds a few counts of this clone. This chain uses TRBV4-1 with TRBJ2-1, with 9 bases identical to TRBD2. This CDR3 has 14 residues. J lost 7 bases, V lost 4 bases, and 5 bases had no gene match. Per germline, CDR1 MGHRA and CDR2 YSYEKL. The CDR3 nucleotides are TGCGCCAGCAGCCGGGGCGGGAGGGATAATGAGCAGTTCTTC. Translating gives CASSRGGRDNEQFF.

Here the CDR3 reads CASSPQIRVGGADTQYF. The CDR3 nucleotides read TGTGCCAGCAGCCCTCAAATACGGGTAGGGGGGGCAGATACGCAGTATTTT. The chain uses TRBV14 and TRBJ2-3; D perhaps matches TRBD2 (7 bases). V gave up 4 bases and J gave up 4 bases, with 21 bases separating them. Germline CDR1 SGHDN, CDR2 FVKESK. There are 17 residues in the CDR3.

The J gene is TRBJ2-2, the V gene TRBV19; D possibly corresponds to TRBD2 (5 bases). CDR3 length equals 14 residues. The V gene's germline CDR1 is LNHDA and CDR2 SQIVND (reference sequence). Trimming took off 4 bases at V and 6 bases at J, with 12 bases between the two ends. CDR3 amino acids: CASSRTGSAGELFF. The DNA of the CDR3 is TGTGCCAGTAGTAGGACTGGTAGCGCCGGGGAGCTGTTTTTT. The whole variable domain, filled in from reference TRBV19 and TRBJ2-2, reads DGGITQSPKYLFRKEGQNVTLSCEQNLNHDAMYWYRQDPGQGLRLIYYSQIVNDFQKGDIAEGYSVSREKKESFPLTVTSAQKNPTAFYLCASSRTGSAGELFFGEGSRLTVL.

The table lists this clone with a few counts. The chain employs TRBV7-9 and TRBJ1-2; 9 bases are shared with TRBD1. The CDR3 has 14 amino acids. Trimming at V came to 5 bases and at J to 5 bases, leaving 6 bases not matched to a gene. The germline CDR1 and CDR2 sequences are SEHNR and FQNEAQ (reference sequence). The CDR3 loop is CASSPGTGRYGYTF. The CDR3 DNA follows: TGTGCCAGCAGCCCAGGGACAGGGAGGTATGGCTACACCTTC.

This clone appeared once. The V call is TRBV28, the J call TRBJ2-7; 8 bases align to TRBD1. The CDR3 contains 15 residues. CDR1 is MDHEN, CDR2 SYDVKM, per germline. V lost 6 bases, J lost 0 bases, and 7 bases stayed unmatched. CDR3 sequence reads: CASSPPGTGSYEQYF. DNA of the CDR3: TGTGCCAGCAGCCCCCCGGGGACAGGCTCCTACGAGCAGTACTTC.

This clone was seen just once. This chain joins TRBV11-2 and TRBJ2-1; TRBD2 matches at 9 bases. This CDR3 contains 14 residues. V dropped 1 base and J dropped 5; count of bases not matched to a gene: 0. The germline gives CDR1 SGHAT, CDR2 FQNNGV. The CDR3 coding sequence is TGTGCCAGCAGCTTAGGGACTAGCGACAATGAGCAGTTCTTC. This encodes CASSLGTSDNEQFF. Based on the CDR3 plus reference TRBV11-2 and TRBJ2-1, the full variable domain is EAGVAQSPRYKIIEKRQSVAFWCNPISGHATLYWYQQILGQGPKLLIQFQNNGVVDDSQLPKDRFSAERLKGVDSTLKIQPAKLEDSAVYLCASSLGTSDNEQFFGPGTRLTVL.

CDR3 loop: CASSSGTVNTGELFF. CDR3 bases: TGTGCCAGCAGCTCCGGGACGGTTAACACCGGGGAGCTGTTTTTT. The V gene is TRBV5-4, the J gene TRBJ2-2, with D possibly called TRBD1 or TRBD2 (5 bases each). Germline V gene lookup returns CDR1 SGHNT and CDR2 YYREEE (reference sequence). The CDR3 loop spans 15 amino acids. Trimming took off 3 bases at V and 2 bases at J, with 11 bases between the two ends.

V usage is TRBV11-2 and J usage is TRBJ1-4; 7 bases map to TRBD1. Germline CDR1 reads SGHAT; CDR2 reads FQNNGV. There are 14 residues in the CDR3. Trimming removed 5 bases from V and 8 bases from J; junction bases left unmatched: 8. This CDR3 reads CASSPPGGREKLFF. CDR3 bases: TGTGCCAGCAGCCCCCCAGGGGGGAGGGAAAAACTGTTTTTT.